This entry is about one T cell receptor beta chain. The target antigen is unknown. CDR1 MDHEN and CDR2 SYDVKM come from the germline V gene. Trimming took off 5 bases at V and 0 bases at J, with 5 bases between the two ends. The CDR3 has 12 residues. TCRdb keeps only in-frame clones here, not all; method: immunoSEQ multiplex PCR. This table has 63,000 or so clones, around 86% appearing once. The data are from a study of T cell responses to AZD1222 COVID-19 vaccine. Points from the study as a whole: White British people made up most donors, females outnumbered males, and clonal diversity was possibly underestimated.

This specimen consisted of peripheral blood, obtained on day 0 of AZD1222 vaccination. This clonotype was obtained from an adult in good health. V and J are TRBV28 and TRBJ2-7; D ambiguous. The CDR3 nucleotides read TGTGCCAGCAGTAAGAGCTCCTACGAGCAGTACTTC. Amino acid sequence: CASSKSSYEQYF.